The sequence of this TCR beta chain was determined in a study of beta chain features in type 1 diabetes. Trimming left V 0 bases short and J 6 bases short, with 18 bases between. The CDR3 has 17 amino acids. The V gene's germline CDR1 is SGHRS and CDR2 YFSETQ. Sorting of CD4+ naive, central memory, regulatory and stem cell-like memory cells was performed via CD45RO/CCR7/CD25/CD127/CD95/CD27. The isolated RNA, all of it, was reverse transcribed, so expressed TCRB transcripts were what got sequenced. TCRdb's table, derived via immunoSEQ multiplex PCR, lists solely in-frame clones and lacks some. The data show approximately 40,000 clones, approximately 51% seen once.

The source material was stem cell memory CD4+ T cells from blood. The rearrangement links TRBV5-1 to TRBJ2-2; the D gene is possibly TRBD1 (6 bases). The receptor's source is a woman aged 30 to 39 in good health. The DNA for the CDR3 is TGCGCCAGCAGCTTGGGGGACACAGCCCCTCTCCCCGGGGAGCTGTTTTTT. Amino acids: CASSLGDTAPLPGELFF.